This T cell receptor beta chain was identified in a study of cytomegalovirus exposure and HLA in healthy donors. Primers: 60 Vbeta forward and 13 Jbeta reverse. Here immunoSEQ multiplex PCR was the method, and the copy in TCRdb shows in-frame clones only, minus some. The data contain approximately 120,000 clones, approximately 81% of them singletons. As to this clone: The target antigen is unknown.

Overall study results and limits: A later analysis reportedly identified an Asian-associated ancestry cluster as carrying fewer N-insertions than the roughly 600-donor mean. Reported findings show TCR beta sequences accurately forecast HLA-A and HLA-B alleles in most subjects.

The V and J ends lost 2 bases and 0 bases, in that order; junction bases with no gene match: 9. Germline-derived CDR1 and CDR2 are SEHNR and FQNEAQ (reference sequence). The CDR3 length is 18 residues. The chain is built from TRBV7-9 and TRBJ2-1; 8 bases agree with TRBD2. The TCR sequence derives from a woman aged 30 to 39 in good health and CMV-seronegative. Sequenced input: PBMCs. The CDR3 region has the DNA TGTGCCAGCAGCTTATATAGCGGGGAGACTAGCTCCTACAATGAGCAGTTCTTC. Its translation is CASSLYSGETSSYNEQFF. Using reference TRBV7-9 and TRBJ2-1 for the parts outside the CDR3, the full variable domain is DTGVSQNPRHKITKRGQNVTFRCDPISEHNRLYWYRQTLGQGPEFLTYFQNEAQLEKSRLLSDRFSAERPKGSFSTLEIQRTEQGDSAMYLCASSLYSGETSSYNEQFFGPGTRLTVL.